The 13 T cell receptor beta chains below come from one sample, sequenced in a study of T cell responses to AZD1222 COVID-19 vaccine. Sequenced by immunoSEQ multiplex PCR; TCRdb stores in-frame clones only, minus some. The sample records 65,000 to 80,000 clones, about 92% being singletons. The specimen comprised peripheral blood, sampled on day 0 of AZD1222 vaccination. These receptor sequences come from an adult in good health.

The rearrangement links TRBV18 to TRBJ2-5; perhaps TRBD2 as D (6 bases). The CDR3 length is 13 residues. V gave up 4 bases and J gave up 5 bases, with 11 bases separating them. The germline CDR1 and CDR2 sequences are KGHSH and LQKENI. CDR3 in amino acids: CASSRMSGETQYF. CDR3 DNA: TGTGCCAGCTCACGGATGAGCGGGGAGACCCAGTACTTC.

This clone was counted only a few times. The gene calls are TRBV10-3 and TRBJ1-3; D perhaps matches TRBD1 (6 bases). V dropped 7 bases and J dropped 0 bases, with 16 bases sitting between them. Germline V gene lookup returns CDR1 ENHRY and CDR2 SYGVKD. The CDR3 totals 16 residues. The CDR3 nucleotides read TGTGCCATCAAGACGGGGGCGACCGTCTCTGGAAACACCATATATTTT. Residues: CAIKTGATVSGNTIYF.

The rearrangement joins TRBV6-5 to TRBJ1-5; a possible D gene is TRBD1 (5 bases). The CDR3 covers 11 residues. Germline lookup yields CDR1 MNHEY and CDR2 SVGAGI. This chain's CDR3 is CGGGSNQPQHF. The CDR3 DNA follows: TGTGGGGGGGGGAGCAATCAGCCCCAGCATTTT.

The V gene is TRBV7-5, the J gene TRBJ1-4. TRBV7-5 corresponds to a pseudogene. The CDR3 extends over 13 amino acids. The DNA for the CDR3 is TGTGCCAGAGACCTTGGAAGTAATGAAAAACTGTTTTTT. Translation gives CARDLGSNEKLFF.

The chain has TRBV18 and TRBJ2-2; D may be TRBD2 (7 bases). CDR3 size: 16 residues. V was cut by 4 bases and J by 7 bases, with 19 bases left in between. Germline loops: CDR1 KGHSH, CDR2 LQKENI. The CDR3 DNA reads as TGTGCCAGCTCACAGGGCGATCGGGGGGCCGACGGGGAGCTGTTTTTT. This sequence encodes CASSQGDRGADGELFF.

This clone was seen just once. This CDR3 is CASSEQGTNQPQHF. The CDR3, as DNA: TGCGCCAGCAGCGAACAGGGGACCAATCAGCCCCAGCATTTT. The rearrangement links TRBV5-1 to TRBJ1-5, with TRBD1 identical over 7 bases. CDR3 length: 14 amino acids. The germline V gene has CDR1 SGHRS and CDR2 YFSETQ. The trim removed 4 bases at V and 3 bases at J, leaving 4 bases unmatched.

V and J are TRBV9 and TRBJ2-2; the D gene is possibly TRBD2 (6 bases). Per germline, CDR1 SGDLS and CDR2 YYNGEE. Trimming removed 0 bases from V and 6 bases from J, with 12 bases in between. This CDR3 is 15 amino acids long. CDR3 sequence: CASSVAGVSAGELFF. The CDR3, as DNA: TGTGCCAGCAGCGTAGCGGGAGTTTCGGCCGGGGAGCTGTTTTTT.

This clone was seen once. This chain connects TRBV7-9 to TRBJ2-7; 9 bases map to TRBD2. Trimming cost V 1 base and J 5 bases; bases outside gene matches: 6. From germline, CDR1 is SEHNR and CDR2 FQNEAQ (reference sequence). This CDR3 comprises 15 residues. The DNA for the CDR3 is TGTGCCAGCAGCTTAGGAGGTAGCGGGAGTAACGAGCAGTACTTC. The encoded protein is CASSLGGSGSNEQYF.

A note on this clone: Additional DNA sequences in this sample encode the identical CDR3. The chain couples TRBV5-6 to TRBJ2-1, with D possibly being TRBD2 (5 bases). Germline CDR1 and CDR2: SGHDT and YYEEEE. The CDR3 consists of 15 residues. Trimming left V 0 bases short and J 0 bases short, with 7 bases between. CDR3 sequence reads: CASSLGGSSYNEQFF. DNA of the CDR3: TGTGCCAGCAGCTTGGGTGGGAGCTCCTACAATGAGCAGTTCTTC.

This clone was observed once. CDR3 coding DNA: TGTGCCAGCTCACCCCCCGGGGGGCACGTCACTGAAGCTTTCTTT. Its protein is CASSPPGGHVTEAFF. The chain is built from TRBV18 and TRBJ1-1, with D possibly matching TRBD1 (6 bases). The CDR3 spans 15 residues. V shed 3 bases and J shed 4 bases, with 15 bases lying between them. Germline V CDR1 and CDR2: KGHSH, LQKENI.

The chain links TRBV7-7 to TRBJ1-5; no clear D. CDR1 and CDR2 (germline): SSHAT, FNYEAQ (reference sequence). This CDR3 comprises 13 residues. V lost 0 bases and J 5 bases, leaving 5 bases between the germline ends. The chain's CDR3 is CASSLARDQPQHF. In DNA, the CDR3 is TGTGCCAGCAGCTTAGCAAGGGATCAGCCCCAGCATTTT.

The chain couples TRBV10-3 to TRBJ1-5, with D hard to call. Germline V lookup: CDR1 ENHRY, CDR2 SYGVKD. CDR3 length: 13 residues. Deletions cut 3 bases from V and 5 bases from J, with 8 bases between. In DNA form, the CDR3 reads TGTGCCATCAGTGACAGTGAGGATCAGCCCCAGCATTTT. This gives the protein CAISDSEDQPQHF.

This clone is a singleton in its sample. This chain connects TRBV6-1 to TRBJ2-2; either TRBD1 or TRBD2 may supply D (5 bases each). This CDR3 has 15 amino acids. Trimming removed 1 base from V and 7 bases from J, with 13 bases in between. Germline V gene sequence: CDR1 MNHNS, CDR2 SASEGT. The CDR3 bases are TGTGCCAGCAGTGAAGGAGGGGCCGGCGGCGGGGAGCTGTTTTTT. Protein: CASSEGGAGGGELFF.